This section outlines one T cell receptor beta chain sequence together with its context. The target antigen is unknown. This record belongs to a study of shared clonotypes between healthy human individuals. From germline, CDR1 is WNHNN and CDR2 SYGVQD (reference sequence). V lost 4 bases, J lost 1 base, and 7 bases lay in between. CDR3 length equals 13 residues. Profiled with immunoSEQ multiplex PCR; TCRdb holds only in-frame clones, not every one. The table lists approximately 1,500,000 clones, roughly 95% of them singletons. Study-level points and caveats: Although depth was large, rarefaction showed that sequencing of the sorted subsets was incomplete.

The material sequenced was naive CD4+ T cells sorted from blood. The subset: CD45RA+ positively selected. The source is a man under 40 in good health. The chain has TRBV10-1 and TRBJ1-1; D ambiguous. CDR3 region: CASSGGPNTEAFF. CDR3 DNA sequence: TGCGCCAGCAGTGGAGGACCGAACACTGAAGCTTTCTTT.